The 14 T cell receptor beta chains below were found in one sample sequenced in a study of T cell responses to AZD1222 COVID-19 vaccine. TCRdb's table, derived via immunoSEQ multiplex PCR, lists solely in-frame clones and lacks some. The repertoire holds about 89,000 clones, with just over 90% as singletons. Material: peripheral blood, obtained 28 days after the second AZD1222 dose. Receptors were obtained from an adult who received the AZD1222 COVID-19 vaccine.

The chain uses TRBV23-1 and TRBJ1-4, with TRBD1 as a possible D gene (5 bases). TRBV23-1 is identified as an open reading frame with a role that is uncertain. CDR3 length: 14 residues. Deletions cut 2 bases from V and 8 bases from J, with 12 bases between. The CDR3 nucleotides read TGCGCCAGCAGTCAAGGCCCTGGGGGAGAAAAACTGTTTTTT. It yields the protein CASSQGPGGEKLFF.

V gene TRBV9 combines with J gene TRBJ2-1; 7 bases match TRBD2. V shed 0 bases and J 0 bases; nucleotides not matched to a gene: 6. Per the germline V gene, CDR1 is SGDLS and CDR2 is YYNGEE. The CDR3 consists of 17 residues. Here the CDR3 reads CASSVGVGGSSYNEQFF. The DNA of the CDR3 is TGTGCCAGCAGCGTAGGAGTAGGCGGGAGCTCCTACAATGAGCAGTTCTTC.

The chain combines TRBV2 with TRBJ1-4, with TRBD1 matching over 7 bases. CDR1 and CDR2 (germline): SNHLY, FYNNEI. CDR3 length: 13 residues. Trimming took 7 bases from V and 7 from J; bases not matched to a gene: 6. Written as DNA, the CDR3 is TGTGCCAGCATAGGGACAGACCTTGAAAAACTGTTTTTT. The encoded protein is CASIGTDLEKLFF.

This sequence joins TRBV25-1 and TRBJ2-7; TRBD2 might be the D (6 bases). The germline V gene encodes CDR1 MGHDK and CDR2 SYGVNS. This CDR3 region has 15 residues. The V end lost 0 bases, the J end lost 5 bases, and 14 bases lay between the germline ends. The DNA for the CDR3 is TGTGCCAGCAGTGAATATTGGGGGGACGAGGACGAGCAGTACTTC. This codes for CASSEYWGDEDEQYF.

The rearrangement uses TRBV14 and TRBJ2-1; D gene unclear. The CDR3 runs 15 residues. Trimming cost V 5 bases and J 3 bases, with 14 bases left between them. Germline V gene sequence: CDR1 SGHDN, CDR2 FVKESK. CDR3 amino acids: CASSDTGLDYNEQFF. For the CDR3, the DNA is TGTGCCAGCAGCGATACGGGCCTCGACTACAATGAGCAGTTCTTC. Full variable domain (missing parts from reference TRBV14 and TRBJ2-1): EAGVTQFPSHSVIEKGQTVTLRCDPISGHDNLYWYRRVMGKEIKFLLHFVKESKQDESGMPNNRFLAERTGGTYSTLKVQPAELEDSGVYFCASSDTGLDYNEQFFGPGTRLTVL.

This clone was seen just once. The chain employs TRBV5-1 and TRBJ2-1; 8 bases are shared with TRBD2. In germline, CDR1 is SGHRS, CDR2 YFSETQ. The CDR3 sequence is 15 residues long. Trimming cost V 0 bases and J 4 bases; bases outside gene matches: 3. The CDR3 region is CASSLVAGGYNEQFF. The CDR3 nucleotides are TGCGCCAGCAGCTTGGTGGCGGGAGGATACAATGAGCAGTTCTTC.

This chain connects TRBV2 to TRBJ2-1; D remains ambiguous. Trimming cost V 4 bases and J 4 bases, with 8 bases left between them. The CDR3 covers 13 residues. CDR1 is SNHLY and CDR2 is FYNNEI in the germline V gene. This CDR3 reads CASSVQSYNEQFF. CDR3 nucleotides: TGTGCCAGCAGTGTACAGAGTTACAATGAGCAGTTCTTC.

This chain connects TRBV6-1 to TRBJ1-1; D unclear. The V gene lost 2 bases and the J gene lost 1 base, with 8 bases spanning the gap. CDR3 length equals 14 residues. The germline gives CDR1 MNHNS, CDR2 SASEGT. Written as DNA, the CDR3 is TGTGCCAGCAGTGAAATGTATGGGAACACTGAAGCTTTCTTT. It yields the protein CASSEMYGNTEAFF.

This clone was observed a single time. V usage is TRBV28 and J usage is TRBJ2-1; D remains unclear. The V end was cut by 3 bases, the J end by 1 base, with 7 bases between. The CDR3 is 14 residues long. Germline V gene lookup returns CDR1 MDHEN and CDR2 SYDVKM. In nucleotides, the CDR3 is TGTGCCAGCAGTTTCCAGCGTTCCTACAATGAGCAGTTCTTC. Translating it yields CASSFQRSYNEQFF.

The genes are TRBV29-1 and TRBJ1-1, with D uncertain. Deletions cut 6 bases from V and 6 bases from J, with 2 bases between. CDR3 size: 8 residues. Germline V gene lookup returns CDR1 SQVTM and CDR2 ANQGSEA. This CDR3 is CSVPEAFF. CDR3 in DNA: TGCAGCGTGCCTGAAGCTTTCTTT.

The chain couples TRBV6-5 to TRBJ2-7; weak D call: TRBD2 (6 bases). This CDR3 is 14 amino acids long. V dropped 6 bases and J dropped 7 bases, with 19 bases sitting between them. Germline CDR1 MNHEY, CDR2 SVGAGI. CDR3 coding DNA: TGTGCCAGCAGGGAGGGGATAGTCATCCGGGAGCAGTACTTC. It specifies CASREGIVIREQYF.

The V gene is TRBV28, the J gene TRBJ2-7; 14 bases map to TRBD2. The length of the CDR3 is 14 residues. The germline V gene encodes CDR1 MDHEN and CDR2 SYDVKM. The V and J ends lost 8 bases and 0 bases, in that order; junction bases with no gene match: 0. CDR3 coding DNA: TGTGCCAGCGGACTAGCGGGAGGCTCCTACGAGCAGTACTTC. Protein sequence: CASGLAGGSYEQYF.

The V call is TRBV5-4, the J call TRBJ2-7, with 11 nucleotides matching TRBD2. CDR1 SGHNT and CDR2 YYREEE come from the germline V gene (reference sequence). V gave up 2 bases and J gave up 4 bases; unmatched junction bases: 2. The CDR3 is 14 residues long. This chain's CDR3 is CASSFGTSGYEQYF. The CDR3 region has the DNA TGTGCCAGCAGCTTCGGGACTAGCGGTTACGAGCAGTACTTC.

The chain employs TRBV20-1 and TRBJ2-1; D call uncertain. Trimming left V 7 bases short and J 3 bases short, with 7 bases between. The CDR3 runs 11 residues. Germline V gene data show CDR1 as DFQATT and CDR2 as SNEGSKA (reference sequence). CDR3 nucleotide sequence: TGCAGTGGCCGACTCTACAATGAGCAGTTCTTC. It translates to CSGRLYNEQFF.